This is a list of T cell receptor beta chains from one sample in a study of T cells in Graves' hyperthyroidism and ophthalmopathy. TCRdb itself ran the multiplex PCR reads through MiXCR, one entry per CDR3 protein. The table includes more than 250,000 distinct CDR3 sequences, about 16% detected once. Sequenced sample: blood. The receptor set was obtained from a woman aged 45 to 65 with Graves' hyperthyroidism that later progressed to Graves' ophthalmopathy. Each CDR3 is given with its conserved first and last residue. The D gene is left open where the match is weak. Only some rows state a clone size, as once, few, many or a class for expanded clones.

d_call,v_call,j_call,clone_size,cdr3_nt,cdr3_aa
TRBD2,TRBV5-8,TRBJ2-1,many,TGTGCCAGCAGCGGCTCCGGGACTAGCGGCTACAATGAGCAGTTCTTC,CASSGSGTSGYNEQFF
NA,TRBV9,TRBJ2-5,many,TGTGCCAGCAGCGTAGGAGGGGGCGGGATTCGGAATCAGTACTTC,CASSVGGGGIRNQYF
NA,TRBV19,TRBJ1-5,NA,TGTGCCAGTAGTAGGGAGGCTGGGCGTCAGGATCAGCCCCAGCATTTT,CASSREAGRQDQPQHF
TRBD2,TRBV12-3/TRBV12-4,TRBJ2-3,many,TGTGCCAGCAGCCCTCGGGGGGAGAGTGTCGGCACAGATACGCAGTATTTT,CASSPRGESVGTDTQYF
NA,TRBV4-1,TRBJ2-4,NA,TGCGCCAGCAGCCAAGAATGGTTATGGGAAAACATTCAGTACTTC,CASSQEWLWENIQYF
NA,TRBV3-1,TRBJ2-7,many,TGTGCCAGCAGTCTGACCCCGCGGGACGAGCAGTACTTC,CASSLTPRDEQYF
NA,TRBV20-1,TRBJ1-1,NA,TGCAGTGCTAGAGGGGGATGGGCTGAAGCTTTCTTT,CSARGGWAEAFF
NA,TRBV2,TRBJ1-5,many,TGTGCCAGCAGTGAAGAGTGGGGAGGCGATCAGCCCCAGCATTTT,CASSEEWGGDQPQHF
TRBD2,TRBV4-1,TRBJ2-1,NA,TGCGCCAGCAGCCCACTACTAGCGGGGTCCCTAGGGTACTCCTACAATGAGCAGTTCTTC,CASSPLLAGSLGYSYNEQFF
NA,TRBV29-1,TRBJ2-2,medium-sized,TGCAGCGTTGGTGGGGGGATGGACACCGGGGAGCTGTTTTTT,CSVGGGMDTGELFF
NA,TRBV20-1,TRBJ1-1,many,TGCAGTGCTAGGGGGGGGAACACTGAAGCTTTCTTT,CSARGGNTEAFF
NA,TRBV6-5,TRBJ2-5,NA,TGTGCCAGCAGTTACTCAACAAAGTCAGGGCCGACCCAAGAGACCCAGTACTTC,CASSYSTKSGPTQETQYF
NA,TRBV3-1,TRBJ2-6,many,TGTGCCAGCAGCCAAGTGTCCGGGAGGGCCAACGTCCTGACTTTC,CASSQVSGRANVLTF
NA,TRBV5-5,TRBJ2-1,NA,TGTGCCAGCTGGGGCCTACTGTACAATGAGCAGTTCTTC,CASWGLLYNEQFF
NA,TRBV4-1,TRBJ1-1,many,TGCGCCAGCAGCCAGGCCATCCAGGGCGGGTTCACTGAAGCTTTCTTT,CASSQAIQGGFTEAFF
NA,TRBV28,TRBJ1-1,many,TGTGCCAGCAACCCCGGGGGCAGGGGAGGCACTGAAGCTTTCTTT,CASNPGGRGGTEAFF